This T cell receptor (beta chain) was retrieved from a study of T cell responses to AZD1222 COVID-19 vaccine. Findings and limits, study-wide: Close to half of spike-specific TCRs reportedly recognize unmutated variant regions.

In the case of this clone: Its antigen remains unidentified.

TCRdb's copy holds only in-frame clones and misses some; the assay was immunoSEQ multiplex PCR. There are some 130,000 clones in the sample; 75% to 90% occur only once, and approximately 6% lies in the top ten. This receptor was taken from an adult in good health. The sample was peripheral blood, taken on day 0 of AZD1222 vaccination.

The CDR3 DNA reads as TGTGCCAGCAGCCATGGGTTTTTTAGCGGGGCTCCCTACGAGCAGTACTTC. Translated, it gives CASSHGFFSGAPYEQYF. The chain links TRBV3-1 (or the pseudogene TRBV3-2) to TRBJ2-7, with 8 bases matching TRBD2. Unmatched junction bases numbered 12, after V lost 3 bases and J lost 2 bases. CDR3 length equals 17 residues. The germline V gene encodes CDR1 LGHDT and CDR2 YNNKEL (reference sequence).